The sequence of this T cell receptor (beta chain) was determined in a study of blood T cell repertoires in COVID-19. The ends lost 6 bases at V and 5 bases at J; junction bases unmatched: 5. Per germline, CDR1 MNHEY and CDR2 SVGAGI. The CDR3 covers 14 residues. Sequencing used immunoSEQ multiplex PCR; TCRdb keeps in-frame clones, though not all of them. The profile covers a few hundred thousand clones, with roughly 90% appearing a single time and under 8% taken by the ten largest. The source material was peripheral blood. This clonotype was sampled from a man aged 18 to 29 who had recovered from COVID-19. The chain employs TRBV6-5 and TRBJ2-1; 9 bases are shared with TRBD2. The CDR3 protein is CASRPGLANNEQFF. The CDR3 nucleotides read TGTGCCAGCAGGCCGGGACTAGCTAACAATGAGCAGTTCTTC.